This TCR gamma chain was recovered during a study of gamma delta lymphoproliferative disorders and STAT genes. Genomic DNA from isolated PBMCs served as the sequencing template. The CDR3 contains 16 residues. Germline CDR1 and CDR2: VENAVY and YDSYNSRV. Germline trimming cut 1 base from V and 3 bases from J; bases unmatched to any gene: 8. TCRdb re-called the multiplex PCR reads using CATT. Among over 2,000 gamma-chain clones listed, about 9.1% were seen once. The sequencing input was blood. This clonotype was obtained from a human donor with gamma-delta T-cell large granular lymphocyte leukemia. V gene TRGV8 combines with J gene TRGJP2. No J segment appears in TCRdb, so it was assigned here by matching the sequence to germline. The CDR3 nucleotides are TGTGCCACCTGGGATAGACGGATAGGTAGTGATTGGATCAAGACGTTT. This encodes CATWDRRIGSDWIKTF.